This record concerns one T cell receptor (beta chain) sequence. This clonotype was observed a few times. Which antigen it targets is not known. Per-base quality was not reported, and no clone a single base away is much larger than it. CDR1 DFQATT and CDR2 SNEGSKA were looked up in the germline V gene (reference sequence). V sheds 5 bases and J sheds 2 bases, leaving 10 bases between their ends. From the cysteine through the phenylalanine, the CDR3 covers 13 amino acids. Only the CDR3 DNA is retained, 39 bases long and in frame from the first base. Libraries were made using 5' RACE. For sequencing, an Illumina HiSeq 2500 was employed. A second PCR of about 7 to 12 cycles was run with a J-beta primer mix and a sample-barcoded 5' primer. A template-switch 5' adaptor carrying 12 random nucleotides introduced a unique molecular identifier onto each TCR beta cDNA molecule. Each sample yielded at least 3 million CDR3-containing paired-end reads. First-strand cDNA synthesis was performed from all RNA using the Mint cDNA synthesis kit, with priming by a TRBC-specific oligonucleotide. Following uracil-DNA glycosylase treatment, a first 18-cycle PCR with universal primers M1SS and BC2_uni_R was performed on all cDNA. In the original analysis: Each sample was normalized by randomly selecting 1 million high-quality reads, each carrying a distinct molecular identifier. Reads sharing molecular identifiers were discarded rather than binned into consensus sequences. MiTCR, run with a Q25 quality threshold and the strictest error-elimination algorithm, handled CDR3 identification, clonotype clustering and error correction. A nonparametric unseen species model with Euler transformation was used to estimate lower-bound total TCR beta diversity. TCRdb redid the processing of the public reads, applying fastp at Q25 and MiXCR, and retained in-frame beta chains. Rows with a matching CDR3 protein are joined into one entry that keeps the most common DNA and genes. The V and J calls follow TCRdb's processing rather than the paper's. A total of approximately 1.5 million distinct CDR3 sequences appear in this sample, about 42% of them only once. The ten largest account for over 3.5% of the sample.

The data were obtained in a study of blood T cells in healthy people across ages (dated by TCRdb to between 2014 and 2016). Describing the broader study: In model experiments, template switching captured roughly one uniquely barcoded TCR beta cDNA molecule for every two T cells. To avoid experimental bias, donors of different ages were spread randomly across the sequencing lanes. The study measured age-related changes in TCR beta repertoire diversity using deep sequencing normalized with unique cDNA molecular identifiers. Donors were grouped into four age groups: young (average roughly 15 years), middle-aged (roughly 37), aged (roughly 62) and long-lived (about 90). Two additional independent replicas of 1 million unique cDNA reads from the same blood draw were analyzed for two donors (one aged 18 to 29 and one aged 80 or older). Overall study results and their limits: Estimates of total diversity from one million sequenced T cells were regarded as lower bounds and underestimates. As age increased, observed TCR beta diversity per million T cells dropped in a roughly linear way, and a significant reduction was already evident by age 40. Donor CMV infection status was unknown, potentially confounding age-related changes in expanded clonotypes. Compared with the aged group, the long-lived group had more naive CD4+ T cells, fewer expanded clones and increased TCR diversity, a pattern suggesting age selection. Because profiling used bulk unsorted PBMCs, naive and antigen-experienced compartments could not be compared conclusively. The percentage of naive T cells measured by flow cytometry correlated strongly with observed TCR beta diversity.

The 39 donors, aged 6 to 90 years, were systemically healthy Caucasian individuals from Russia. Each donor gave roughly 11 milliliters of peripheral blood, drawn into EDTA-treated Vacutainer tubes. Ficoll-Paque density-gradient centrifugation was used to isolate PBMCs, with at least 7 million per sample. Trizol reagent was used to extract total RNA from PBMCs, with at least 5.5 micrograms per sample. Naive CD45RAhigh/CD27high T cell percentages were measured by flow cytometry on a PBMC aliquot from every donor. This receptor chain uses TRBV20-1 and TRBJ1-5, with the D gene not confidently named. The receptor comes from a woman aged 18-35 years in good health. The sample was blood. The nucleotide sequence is TGCAGTGCTCGGGGTTCGGGCAATCAGCCCCAGCATTTT. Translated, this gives CSARGSGNQPQHF.